This TCR beta chain originates from a study of T cells in Graves' hyperthyroidism and ophthalmopathy. Overall study findings and caveats: Blood also carried most thyroid clonotypes expanded above 0.001.

In the case of this clonotype: Its specificity is not known.

Trimming cost V 10 bases and J 4 bases, with 16 bases left between them. There are 13 residues in the CDR3. The germline CDR1 and CDR2 sequences are ENHRY and SYGVKD. The CDR3 regions of TCR beta were amplified from RNA transcripts. When the TCR CDR3 underwent first-round RT-PCR, the HTBI primer set was used. TCRdb re-called the multiplex PCR reads through MiXCR, storing one row per CDR3 protein. The top ten clones hold roughly 7.2% of a sample with hundreds of thousands of distinct CDR3 sequences, 45% of them seen once. Exclusion of a patient resulted from uncontrolled infection, other autoimmune disease, pregnancy or lactation. Thyroid ultrasound and orbital computed tomography, with clinical symptoms and serum thyroxine and TRAb, informed diagnoses.

The specimen was peripheral blood or thyroid tissue (not recorded which). This TCR was sampled from an adult man with Graves' disease, either hyperthyroidism or ophthalmopathy (not recorded which). J is TRBJ1-1 and V is TRBV10-3; D gene uncertain. The CDR3 is CATGEVEATEAFF. The CDR3 region has the DNA TGTGCCACCGGCGAGGTGGAGGCCACTGAAGCTTTCTTT.